This TCR beta chain emerged from a study of control samples from healthy donors and cancer patients. The CDR3 covers 14 residues. The ends were cut back, 8 bases at V and 2 bases at J, with 10 bases in the middle. Per the germline V gene, CDR1 is KGHSH and CDR2 is LQKENI. Data came from immunoSEQ multiplex PCR; TCRdb stores just in-frame clones and leaves some out. The table includes about 100,000 clones, approximately 93% detected once. This chain uses TRBV18 with TRBJ2-6, with D possibly matching TRBD1 (6 bases). This TCR was recovered from a man aged 18 to 35 in good health. Sequencing input: blood. CDR3 nucleotide sequence: TGTGCCAGCGGGACACCTCCTGGGGCCAACGTCCTGACTTTC. Translation gives CASGTPPGANVLTF.